These T cell receptor beta chains were read from a single sample in a study of spatial heterogeneity in lung cancer. TCRdb itself ran the 5' RACE reads through MiXCR, one entry per CDR3 protein. The sample consists of roughly 70,000 distinct CDR3 sequences, around 8.9% of them appearing once. The starting material was PBMCs, obtained at follow-up. Every receptor here comes from a female donor with early-stage non-small cell lung cancer. Each CDR3 is given with its conserved first and last residue. A D gene is named only where the DNA matches it firmly. Clone size is not always given. Where it is, it says once, few, many or a class for expanded clones.

>TRBV7-4|.|many|TRBJ2-7
CASSLIAECSYEQYF
>TRBV5-1|TRBD2|.|TRBJ2-7
CASSFSGGMSYEQYF
>TRBV12-3/TRBV12-4|.|few|TRBJ2-7
CASTAEGRSYEQYF
>TRBV3-1|.|.|TRBJ2-5
CASSQLGTQYF
>TRBV4-1|.|.|TRBJ1-5
CASSQDVLQGREYSNQPQHF
>TRBV7-3|.|.|TRBJ2-6
CASSFAGANVLTF
>TRBV7-6|.|many|TRBJ2-7
CASSLAAGSYEQYF
>TRBV12-3/TRBV12-4|.|many|TRBJ2-4
CASSLGPQEAKNIQYF
>TRBV28|.|many|TRBJ2-7
CASSSRGRWVLSYEQYF
>TRBV2|.|many|TRBJ2-2
CASGEVTGELFF
>TRBV29-1|.|.|TRBJ2-2
CSVSENTGELFF
>TRBV6-5|.|.|TRBJ1-3
CASSYSGGNTIYF
>TRBV5-1|.|many|TRBJ2-5
CASSTGMQETQYF
>TRBV10-3|TRBD2|few|TRBJ2-2
CAISEPRTSGRARTGELFF
>TRBV27|TRBD2|many|TRBJ2-5
CASRRTSGRALGTQYF
>TRBV5-1|.|.|TRBJ1-6
CASSQTSEAPLHF
>TRBV7-2|TRBD2|.|TRBJ2-2
CASSYRDYANTGELFF
>TRBV12-3/TRBV12-4|.|many|TRBJ1-5
CASTPDTPDQPQHF
>TRBV7-9|.|many|TRBJ1-5
CASSFLGAPQHF
>TRBV5-1|TRBD2|many|TRBJ2-7
CASSWGGNYEQYF
>TRBV28|.|many|TRBJ1-5
CASLHRVSAQPQHF
>TRBV27|.|many|TRBJ2-6
CASSQRYDKSGANVLTF
>TRBV7-9|TRBD1|many|TRBJ1-5
CASSPGTGDQPQHF
>TRBV7-2|.|many|TRBJ1-1
CASSLTGFTEAFF
>TRBV20-1|.|many|TRBJ1-1
CSALYRRTNTEAFF
>TRBV10-3|TRBD2|few|TRBJ2-5
CAIRSGTSGRYQETQYF
>TRBV5-1|TRBD2|many|TRBJ2-7
CASSPSGREGEQYF
>TRBV20-1|.|few|TRBJ1-3
CSARDLSSRSGNTIYF
>TRBV5-1|TRBD2|few|TRBJ2-3
CASRISGSPDTQYF
>TRBV4-1|.|few|TRBJ2-1
CASSQVESVEQFF
>TRBV20-1|TRBD1|few|TRBJ1-2
CSARSHGQVFGYTF
>TRBV2|.|.|TRBJ1-2
CASSQRTAYGYTF
>TRBV20-1|.|.|TRBJ1-5
CSARRPGNQPQHF
>TRBV7-9|.|.|TRBJ2-1
CASSSRVTNRVYNEQFF
>TRBV7-9|.|many|TRBJ1-4
CASSPQATNEKLFF
>TRBV5-1|TRBD2|.|TRBJ2-5
CASRPGLAGETQYF
>TRBV27|TRBD1|many|TRBJ2-2
CASSHRTGPGTGELFF
>TRBV5-6|.|.|TRBJ2-3
CASSLLGERPTDTQYF
>TRBV2|.|few|TRBJ2-3
CASSEPFTDTQYF
>TRBV5-8|TRBD1|few|TRBJ1-5
CASSLGTGNQPQHF
>TRBV7-3|.|many|TRBJ2-2
CASSLSPWGTGELFF
>TRBV9|TRBD1|many|TRBJ2-1
CASSSRDRGSHEQFF
>TRBV4-1|.|.|TRBJ1-6
CASSQGGGRDLNSPLHF
>TRBV15|.|many|TRBJ1-4
CATSRVGARTANEKLFF
>TRBV7-9|.|many|TRBJ2-2
CASMRTANTGELFF
>TRBV3-1|.|.|TRBJ2-1
CASSQLADRLYEQFF
>TRBV12-3/TRBV12-4|.|many|TRBJ2-1
CASTMAGTYNEQFF
>TRBV12-3/TRBV12-4|TRBD2|.|TRBJ2-3
CASSPSGGRRNTQYF
>TRBV5-4|TRBD2|few|TRBJ2-1
CASSLRTSDYNEQFF
>TRBV7-9|TRBD1|medium-sized|TRBJ2-7
CASSWRLQGVEQYF